These 27 T cell receptor beta chains came from one sample sequenced in a study of T cell repertoires in cytomegalovirus infection. One entry per CDR3 protein, called by TCRdb with MiXCR from the reads. The data hold 310,000 or so distinct CDR3 sequences, with under 20% observed a single time. Sequences were obtained from PBMCs. The source of these receptors is a human donor in good health (CMV status not recorded). Some clones in this sample may be carry-over from other donors' samples.

This clonotype has only a few counts. The rearrangement joins TRBV18 to TRBJ2-3, with 7 nucleotides matching TRBD2. Germline V gene lookup returns CDR1 KGHSH and CDR2 LQKENI. V gave up 0 bases and J gave up 6 bases; unmatched junction bases: 12. The CDR3 is 17 amino acids. The chain's CDR3 is CASSPPGSGTSVDTQYF. CDR3 sequence (DNA): TGTGCCAGCTCACCACCGGGAAGCGGGACCTCCGTGGATACGCAGTATTTT.

Comments on this clonotype: This sequence may be a read error, since a much larger clone differs from it by one base. This rearrangement joins TRBV7-2 to TRBJ1-5; possible D gene TRBD1, 6 bases. Germline CDR1 reads SGHTA; CDR2 reads FQGNSA. V was clipped by 9 bases and J by 4 bases, with 22 bases between them. The CDR3 is 16 amino acids. The CDR3 sequence is CARTPGGRNLNQPQHF. In DNA form, the CDR3 reads TGTGCCAGAACCCCTGGGGGCCGGAACTTAAATCAGCCCCAGCATTTT. The entire variable domain, with the rest obtained from reference TRBV7-2 and TRBJ1-5, is as follows: GAGVSQSPSNKVTEKGKDVELRCDPISGHTALYWYRQSLGQGLEFLIYFQGNSAPDKSGLPSDRFSAERTGGSVSTLTIQRTQQEDSAVYLCARTPGGRNLNQPQHFGDGTRLSIL.

This clonotype was recorded at least ten times. The genes are TRBV6-1 and TRBJ2-1, with 7 bases that match TRBD1. Germline CDR1 is MNHNS and CDR2 is SASEGT. The V and J ends lost 4 bases and 9 bases, in that order; junction bases with no gene match: 6. CDR3 length: 13 residues. The CDR3 loop reads CASSARQGGEQFF. CDR3 DNA: TGTGCCAGCAGTGCCAGACAGGGCGGTGAGCAGTTCTTC.

This chain joins TRBV5-1 and TRBJ2-1, with TRBD2 identical over 13 bases. From germline, CDR1 is SGHRS and CDR2 YFSETQ. V shed 3 bases, J shed 2 bases, and the junction held 5 bases outside the gene matches. This CDR3 region has 17 residues. The CDR3 DNA is TGCGCCAGCAGCTCGGGAGGACTAGCGGGGGCCTACAATGAGCAGTTCTTC. It is translated as CASSSGGLAGAYNEQFF.

This clonotype was counted only a few times. This chain joins TRBV27 and TRBJ1-6; D not certain. Trimming took off 3 bases at V and 8 bases at J, with 5 bases between the two ends. The CDR3 length is 12 residues. CDR1 is MNHEY, CDR2 SMNVEV, per germline (reference sequence). CDR3 DNA sequence: TGTGCCAGCAGTTTCGCGGATTCACCCCTCCACTTT. Its protein is CASSFADSPLHF.

This clonotype has just a few counts. The V gene is TRBV18, the J gene TRBJ2-1; TRBD2 matches at 13 bases. J lost 9 bases, V lost 3 bases, and 5 bases had no gene match. The CDR3 is 15 residues long. CDR1 and CDR2 (germline): KGHSH, LQKENI. DNA for the CDR3: TGTGCCAGCTCACCTCGGGGACTAGCGGGGCTTGAGCAGTTCTTC. Translating it yields CASSPRGLAGLEQFF.

The chain employs TRBV4-3 and TRBJ1-2, with 9 bases aligning to TRBD1. CDR1 and CDR2 from the germline V gene are LGHNA and YSLEER. The CDR3 consists of 20 residues. V lost 4 bases and J lost 6; bases outside the gene matches: 24. CDR3 nucleotides: TGCGCCAGCAGCCCAAGCCTACAATGGGCCTGGGACAGGGTCTCTCATGGCTACACCTTC. Translating gives CASSPSLQWAWDRVSHGYTF.

To note about this clonotype: This may come from a read error, since a much larger clone is one base off. The rearrangement joins TRBV10-3 to TRBJ2-3; D gene unclear. This CDR3 is 13 amino acids long. The V and J ends lost 2 bases and 1 base respectively, with 4 bases between them. Germline lookup yields CDR1 ENHRY and CDR2 SYGVKD. This CDR3 reads CAISEGGTDTQYF. The CDR3, as DNA: TGTGCCATCAGTGAGGGGGGCACAGATACGCAGTATTTT.

V and J are TRBV5-1 and TRBJ2-5, with 14 bases lining up with TRBD2. V dropped 4 bases and J dropped 1; count of bases not matched to a gene: 3. The CDR3 length is 16 residues. Germline CDR1 is SGHRS and CDR2 is YFSETQ. CDR3 protein: CASSTGTSGGQETQYF. CDR3 in DNA: TGCGCCAGCAGCACCGGGACTAGCGGGGGCCAAGAGACCCAGTACTTC.

The sample holds many counts of this clonotype. In DNA form, the CDR3 reads TGTGCCAGCAGCTTAGATTGGGACCCATCGCGGCCCCAGCATTTT. Residues: CASSLDWDPSRPQHF. This chain uses TRBV7-2 with TRBJ1-5; TRBD1 is a possible D gene (5 bases). This CDR3 contains 15 residues. With 1 base removed from V and 9 bases from J, the gap between germline ends came to 16 bases. Germline lookup yields CDR1 SGHTA and CDR2 FQGNSA.

This clonotype was seen a few times. The genes are TRBV11-2 and TRBJ1-2; maybe TRBD1 (5 bases). Trimming removed 3 bases from V and 4 bases from J, with 9 bases in between. CDR1 and CDR2 from the germline V gene are SGHAT and FQNNGV. The CDR3 contains 13 residues. The CDR3 DNA follows: TGTGCCAGCAGCTTTCAGGGAAGCTATGGCTACACCTTC. It is translated as CASSFQGSYGYTF. Based on the CDR3 plus reference TRBV11-2 and TRBJ1-2, the full variable domain is EAGVAQSPRYKIIEKRQSVAFWCNPISGHATLYWYQQILGQGPKLLIQFQNNGVVDDSQLPKDRFSAERLKGVDSTLKIQPAKLEDSAVYLCASSFQGSYGYTFGSGTRLTVV.

In this sample, this clonotype turned up a few times. The rearrangement uses TRBV4-1 and TRBJ1-5; TRBD1 agrees at 9 bases. Germline-derived CDR1 and CDR2 are MGHRA and YSYEKL. After removal of 0 bases from V and 8 bases from J, the junction contained 17 bases not matched to a gene. CDR3 size: 19 residues. The CDR3 here is CASSQDRGEDRGRLKPQHF. Here the CDR3 DNA reads TGCGCCAGCAGCCAAGATCGGGGGGAGGACAGGGGCCGGCTTAAGCCCCAGCATTTT.

This clonotype has only a few counts. The chain recombines TRBV15 with TRBJ2-4, with 10 bases that match TRBD1. The CDR3 has 16 residues. The germline gives CDR1 LNHNV, CDR2 YYDKDF (reference sequence). The junction had 6 bases not matched to a gene; V was cut back by 0 bases and J by 7 bases. The CDR3 reads CATSRDMGTGENIQYF. The CDR3 bases are TGTGCCACCAGCAGAGATATGGGGACAGGGGAGAACATTCAGTACTTC. Combining the CDR3 with reference TRBV15 and TRBJ2-4 gives the whole variable domain DAMVIQNPRYQVTQFGKPVTLSCSQTLNHNVMYWYQQKSSQAPKLLFHYYDKDFNNEADTPDNFQSRRPNTSFCFLDIRSPGLGDTAMYLCATSRDMGTGENIQYFGAGTRLSVL.

This clonotype occurred a few times. The chain links TRBV7-9 to TRBJ1-1; 7 bases align to TRBD1. The CDR3 runs 16 residues. In germline, CDR1 is SEHNR, CDR2 FQNEAQ (reference sequence). J gave up 1 base and V 3 bases, and 8 bases lay outside the gene matches. As DNA, the CDR3 is TGTGCCAGCAGCTTGGGGACAGCCGCCAAGAACACTGAAGCTTTCTTT. As protein: CASSLGTAAKNTEAFF.

This clonotype was seen at least ten times. The V gene is TRBV7-2, the J gene TRBJ2-7; D is possibly TRBD2 (5 bases). With 5 bases removed from V and 0 bases from J, the gap between germline ends came to 11 bases. This CDR3 comprises 14 residues. Germline loops: CDR1 SGHTA, CDR2 FQGNSA. Here the CDR3 DNA reads TGTGCCAGCAGCCGGTCGGGGAACTCCTACGAGCAGTACTTC. Amino acid sequence: CASSRSGNSYEQYF.

The chain recombines TRBV4-3 with TRBJ2-1, with 10 nucleotides matching TRBD2. V lost 1 base and J lost 8; bases outside the gene matches: 5. Germline V gene sequence: CDR1 LGHNA, CDR2 YSLEER. The CDR3 has 15 amino acids. The CDR3 DNA reads TGCGCCAGCAGCCAAGCACTAGCGGGGAGCGATGAGCAGTTCTTC. As protein: CASSQALAGSDEQFF.

This clonotype was seen at least ten times. This sequence joins TRBV19 and TRBJ1-1; the D is unclear. The CDR3 has 15 amino acids. The germline V gene encodes CDR1 LNHDA and CDR2 SQIVND (reference sequence). V was cut by 3 bases and J by 1 base, with 12 bases left in between. The chain's CDR3 is CASSISAWGNTEAFF. The CDR3 DNA is TGTGCCAGTAGTATCAGTGCCTGGGGGAACACTGAAGCTTTCTTT.

There are many counts of this clonotype. This rearrangement joins TRBV6-2 or TRBV6-3 to TRBJ2-1; possibly TRBD2 for D (5 bases). Germline CDR1 reads MNHEY; CDR2 reads SVGEGT. V was shortened by 6 bases and J by 4 bases, with 7 bases between the two germline ends. CDR3 size: 12 residues. CDR3 residues: CASSRGYNEQFF. The CDR3 nucleotides read TGTGCCAGCAGCCGCGGGTACAATGAGCAGTTCTTC.

This clonotype appeared a few times. This chain uses TRBV25-1 with TRBJ1-2, with D uncertain. V was clipped by 1 base and J by 2 bases, with 8 bases between them. The CDR3 extends over 14 amino acids. Germline assignment: CDR1 MGHDK and CDR2 SYGVNS. The CDR3 sequence is CASSESQRNYGYTF. The CDR3 nucleotides are TGTGCCAGCAGTGAATCGCAACGAAACTATGGCTACACCTTC.

This clonotype was observed at least ten times. The CDR3 DNA reads as TGTGCCAGCAGTTCGGGACAGGGGGCAATTAACTATGGCTACACCTTC. Translation gives CASSSGQGAINYGYTF. The rearrangement joins TRBV12-3 or TRBV12-4 to TRBJ1-2; 12 nucleotides match TRBD1. The CDR3 runs to 16 residues. V was clipped by 4 bases and J by 1 base; unmatched bases: 4.

This clonotype was seen at least ten times. The chain carries TRBV7-2 and TRBJ2-7; 9 nucleotides match TRBD1. This CDR3 comprises 17 residues. The trim removed 1 base at V and 2 bases at J, leaving 9 bases unmatched. Germline V gives CDR1 SGHTA, CDR2 FQGNSA. This chain's CDR3 is CASSLVGGQGLPYEQYF. The CDR3 DNA is TGTGCCAGCAGCTTAGTTGGAGGACAGGGGCTTCCCTACGAGCAGTACTTC.

This clonotype was seen ten or more times. The genes are TRBV7-2 and TRBJ2-3; 12 bases agree with TRBD2. The ends lost 1 base at V and 3 bases at J; junction bases unmatched: 2. Germline V gene lookup returns CDR1 SGHTA and CDR2 FQGNSA. The CDR3 length is 16 residues. CDR3 region: CASSLDTSGGTDTQYF. The CDR3, as DNA: TGTGCCAGCAGCTTAGATACTAGCGGGGGGACAGATACGCAGTATTTT. The full variable domain, with the rest looked up from reference TRBV7-2 and TRBJ2-3, is GAGVSQSPSNKVTEKGKDVELRCDPISGHTALYWYRQSLGQGLEFLIYFQGNSAPDKSGLPSDRFSAERTGGSVSTLTIQRTQQEDSAVYLCASSLDTSGGTDTQYFGPGTRLTVL.

The CDR3 region is CASSLGAGDEQYF. CDR3 nucleotides: TGTGCCAGCAGCTTAGGGGCAGGGGACGAGCAGTACTTC. The J gene is TRBJ2-7, the V gene TRBV7-9; a weak D match, TRBD1 (6 bases). Trimming took off 1 base at V and 5 bases at J, with 9 bases between the two ends. The CDR3 contains 13 residues. The germline CDR1 and CDR2 sequences are SEHNR and FQNEAQ (reference sequence).

This clonotype was seen repeatedly, ten times or more. The J gene is TRBJ1-1, the V gene TRBV7-2; 7 nucleotides agree with TRBD1. The CDR3 loop spans 13 amino acids. V gave up 11 bases and J gave up 4 bases; unmatched junction bases: 10. Germline V CDR1 and CDR2: SGHTA, FQGNSA. In DNA, the CDR3 is TGTGCCGCAAGCTGGGCAGGGGGCACTGAAGCTTTCTTT. Translated, it gives CAASWAGGTEAFF.

This chain connects TRBV27 to TRBJ1-6; 7 nucleotides agree with TRBD1. Germline assignment: CDR1 MNHEY and CDR2 SMNVEV (reference sequence). CDR3 length equals 14 residues. With V trimmed by 4 bases and J by 5 bases, 2 bases remained unmatched. CDR3 DNA: TGTGCCAGCAGTTACAGGGGAGATAATTCACCCCTCCACTTT. Translation gives CASSYRGDNSPLHF.

The table lists this clonotype with a few counts. The chain carries TRBV12-3 or TRBV12-4 and TRBJ1-2; D is unclear. Trimming cost V 7 bases and J 8 bases, with 20 bases left between them. The CDR3 totals 14 residues. In DNA form, the CDR3 reads TGTGCCAGCATCCCGGACGGACGGAATCGGGGCTACACCTTC. Protein product: CASIPDGRNRGYTF.

This clonotype showed up many times. The chain recombines TRBV7-8 with TRBJ2-5, with 7 bases identical to TRBD2. The germline V gene encodes CDR1 SGHVS and CDR2 FQNEAQ. After removal of 0 bases from V and 3 bases from J, the junction contained 16 bases not matched to a gene. The CDR3 runs 19 residues. CDR3 sequence: CASSLASRGLVVPKETQYF. In DNA form, the CDR3 reads TGTGCCAGCAGCTTAGCGTCAAGAGGACTAGTGGTCCCCAAAGAGACCCAGTACTTC.